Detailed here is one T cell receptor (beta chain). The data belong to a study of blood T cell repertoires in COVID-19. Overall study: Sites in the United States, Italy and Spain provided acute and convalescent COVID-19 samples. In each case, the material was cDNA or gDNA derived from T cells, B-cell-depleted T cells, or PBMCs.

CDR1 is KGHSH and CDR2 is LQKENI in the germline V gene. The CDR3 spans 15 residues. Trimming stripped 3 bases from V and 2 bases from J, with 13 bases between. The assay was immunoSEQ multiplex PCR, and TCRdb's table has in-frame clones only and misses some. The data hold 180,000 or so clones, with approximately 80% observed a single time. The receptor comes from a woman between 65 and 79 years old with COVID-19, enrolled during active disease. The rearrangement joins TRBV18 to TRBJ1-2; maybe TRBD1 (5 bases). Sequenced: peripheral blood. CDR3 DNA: TGTGCCAGCTCACCTAACACCAACAGGAACTATGGCTACACCTTC. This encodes CASSPNTNRNYGYTF.